A single T cell receptor beta chain is shown here with its context. A much larger clone sits a single nucleotide away, making a read error possible. Preparation of the TCRbeta library used unique molecular identifiers. One entry per CDR3 protein, called by TCRdb with MiXCR from the PCR reads. The sample holds 240,000 or so distinct CDR3 sequences, around 12% seen once. The CDR3 runs 16 residues. Germline-derived CDR1 and CDR2 are SQVTM and ANQGSEA. V lost 2 bases and J lost 2; bases outside the gene matches: 9. The sample originates from a study of T-cell reconstitution after alpha-beta-depleted transplantation in children.

The sample here was PBMCs from the stem cell graft donor, taken from the stem cell graft. The chain links TRBV29-1 to TRBJ2-3; 8 bases are shared with TRBD2. The TCR originated in a human donor who donated a stem cell graft to a child with acute lymphoblastic leukemia. The CDR3 region is CSVEWSGGAITDTQYF. The CDR3 DNA reads TGCAGCGTTGAATGGTCCGGGGGGGCGATCACAGATACGCAGTATTTT.